This entry describes one T cell receptor beta chain. The sample holds one count of this clone. The clone's antigen remains unknown. Per-nucleotide qualities are absent, and no much larger clonotype sits a single base away. Within the sample, other DNA sequences also encode this same CDR3. These data originate in a study of blood T cell repertoires in COVID-19 (dated by TCRdb to about 2020). Study-level background: Collaborator samples came from the United States, Italy and Spain and covered acute and convalescent phases of COVID-19. The prospective study material was composed of cDNA or gDNA derived from T cells, B-cell-depleted T cells, or PBMCs. Subjects who had been exposed to COVID-19, were actively infected with it, or had recovered from it provided the deeply sampled blood TCRbeta repertoires that made up the dataset. The repertoires were released in a freely available public database intended as a resource for research on the immune response to SARS-CoV-2. The samples were drawn from two sources: the first 160 participants of the ongoing ImmuneRACE study, and 1,254 subjects contributed by 6 global collaborators. Sample metadata almost always included a de-identified subject ID, COVID-19 status, age in years and sex. Where available, HLA class I and class II types were obtained from metadata supplied by the sample provider rather than from assay-based typing.

TCRbeta CDR3 regions were amplified from genomic DNA using the immunoSEQ Assay, a bias-controlled multiplex PCR. Concerning the study's data processing: The number of nucleated cells in each sample was estimated from the amplification of reference gene primers within the assay. To quantify the absolute abundance of each unique TCRbeta CDR3 rearrangement, sequence reads were collapsed and filtered. For each sample, productive Simpson clonality was calculated as the square root of Simpson's diversity index over productive rearrangements. TCRdb mirrors the immuneACCESS table, restricted to in-frame sequences. Some clones are absent from its copies; in checked studies, under half trace to an unresolved V gene, and the reason for the others is unknown. D and trimming were read from the DNA, whereas the V and J calls and clone size are those reported in that table. The sample data list some 490,000 clones, and around 85% of these were observed just once. The top ten clones comprise just over 8% of the sample.

The CDR3 holds 16 amino acids from the cysteine to the phenylalanine. The sequence is cut down to CDR3 DNA, 48 bases in frame from base 1. The germline V gene encodes CDR1 MGHRA and CDR2 YSYEKL. Relative to germline, V is missing 1 base and J is missing 1 base, with 2 bases of the junction outside any gene match. The paper as a whole reports these results and caveats: How much clinical and demographic metadata was included differed by source and by participant, and the metadata was provided uncurated.

Participants in the prospective study were enrolled through a virtual design, were aged about 18 to 89 years, and lived in roughly 24 United States geographic areas. To assign participants to cohorts, the prospective study relied on clinical history that participants themselves reported in a screening survey and a study questionnaire. Recovered participants in ImmuneRACE Cohort 3 were defined by two consecutive negative NP/OP PCR tests, clearance by a healthcare professional, or resolution of symptoms. In the prospective study, whole blood, serum and a nasopharyngeal or oropharyngeal swab were collected from each participant by mobile phlebotomists. Additional blood draws and questionnaires over an approximately 2-month period could optionally be provided by prospective study participants. Blood samples from the prospective study were shipped frozen or at room temperature prior to DNA extraction.

The sequence was obtained from a woman aged 55-70 years who had recovered from COVID-19. Specimen: PBMCs or T cells enriched from blood (not recorded which). The chain employs TRBV4-1 and TRBJ2-7, with TRBD1 matching 12 junction bases. The CDR3 is CASSQAGQGASYEQYF. The sequenced DNA: TGCGCCAGCAGCCAAGCGGGACAGGGGGCATCCTACGAGCAGTACTTC.